A selection of T cell receptor beta chains follows, all from one sample in a study of blood T cells in healthy people across ages. MiXCR, run by TCRdb on the 5' RACE reads, gives a single entry per CDR3 protein. The data show some 1.1 million distinct CDR3 sequences, with roughly two fifths seen just once and about an eighth held by the top ten. Sequencing was carried out using blood. The source of these receptors is a man aged 18 to 30 in good health. The CDR3 runs from the conserved cysteine through the conserved F or W. D genes are given only for firm matches. Rows may omit the clone size; those that give it use once, few, many or a size class.

few TRBJ2-3 . TRBV25-1 TGTGCCAGCAAGGGACGGAACCGCACAGATACGCAGTATTTT CASKGRNRTDTQYF
few TRBJ2-3 . TRBV29-1 TGCAGCGTTGAACCGACCCGAGGAGATACGCAGTATTTT CSVEPTRGDTQYF
. TRBJ2-1 . TRBV7-9 TGTGCCAGCACTCAGGGTACCTACAATGAGCAGTTCTTC CASTQGTYNEQFF
. TRBJ2-4 TRBD1 TRBV3-1 TGTGCCAGCGGCAAACAGGGGTTCCCCTACAATGAGCAGTACTTC CASGKQGFPYNEQYF
few TRBJ1-4 . TRBV4-2 TGTGCCAGCAGCCAAGACCTCGTTCCCGGGACCCCCGGTGCTAATGAAAAACTGTTTTTT CASSQDLVPGTPGANEKLFF
. TRBJ2-1 . TRBV19 TGTGCCAGTTCCCAGACAATTTACAATGAGCAGTTCTTC CASSQTIYNEQFF
. TRBJ2-1 . TRBV7-2 TGTGCCAGCAGCTTAGAGATAGACGGACGGTCGGAGCAGTTCTTC CASSLEIDGRSEQFF
few TRBJ1-5 TRBD1 TRBV15 TGTGCCACCAGCAGGAACAGGGGGCTGGAGCCCCAGCATTTT CATSRNRGLEPQHF
few TRBJ1-6 TRBD1 TRBV10-3 TGTGCCATCAGCCCGCGACAGGGAGATAATTCACCCCTCCACTTT CAISPRQGDNSPLHF
. TRBJ2-7 . TRBV15 TGTGCCACCAGCATGGATGGCAGCAGGAGCTCCTACGAGCAGTACTTC CATSMDGSRSSYEQYF
few TRBJ1-1 TRBD1 TRBV12-3/TRBV12-4 TGTGCCAGCAGGCCACTGACAGGGCTGAACACTGAAGCTTTCTTT CASRPLTGLNTEAFF
. TRBJ2-3 TRBD2 TRBV5-1 TGCGCCAGCAGCAAACGGGGACTAGGCAACGCAGATACGCAGTATTTT CASSKRGLGNADTQYF
. TRBJ2-3 . TRBV7-3 TGTGCCAGCAGCCCGGACCGGACTGCCACAGATACGCAGTATTTT CASSPDRTATDTQYF
. TRBJ2-5 . TRBV5-1 TGCGCCAGCAGCAAGACACAGGGAGGAGAGACCCAGTACTTC CASSKTQGGETQYF
few TRBJ2-1 . TRBV27 TGTGCCAGCAGTTTTGGGCAGGCGCCCTACAATGAGCAGTTCTTC CASSFGQAPYNEQFF
many TRBJ2-7 . TRBV6-5 TGTGCCAGCAGTTACCCGGACGGCTACGAGCAGTACTTC CASSYPDGYEQYF
few TRBJ1-1 . TRBV25-1 TGTGCCAGCACGGCAAACACGGGCAGTGAAGCTTTCTTT CASTANTGSEAFF
. TRBJ2-2 TRBD1 TRBV4-2 TGTGCCAGCAGCCAATCCTTTGCCAGGGGGACGAACACCGGGGAGCTGTTTTTT CASSQSFARGTNTGELFF
. TRBJ1-5 . TRBV5-8 TGTGCCAGCAGCTTGGTAATGGGGAGGCAGCCCCAGCATTTT CASSLVMGRQPQHF
few TRBJ2-5 . TRBV5-5 TGTGCCAGCAGCCCCCTGACAGAAGAGACCCAGTACTTC CASSPLTEETQYF
. TRBJ1-2 . TRBV6-2/TRBV6-3 TGTGCCAGCACCCCTCTGCGGGGGACACTTAACTATGGCTACACCTTC CASTPLRGTLNYGYTF
. TRBJ2-1 TRBD2 TRBV20-1 TGCAGTGCTGCCGCTTGGAGTAGCGGGGGGTCCTACAATGAGCAGTTCTTC CSAAAWSSGGSYNEQFF
few TRBJ2-1 TRBD2 TRBV25-1 TGTGCCAGCGGCGGCCTAGCGGACTCCTACAATGAGCAGTTCTTC CASGGLADSYNEQFF
. TRBJ2-7 . TRBV27 TGTGCCAGCAGTTTTGGTTGGCGCTACGAGCAGTACTTC CASSFGWRYEQYF
. TRBJ1-1 . TRBV7-2 TGTGCCAGCAGCTCCCTGTTGGGCACTGAAGCTTTCTTT CASSSLLGTEAFF
. TRBJ2-7 . TRBV20-1 TGCAGTGCCGCGGGACAGACAAGCTCCTACAATGAGCAGTACTTC CSAAGQTSSYNEQYF
. TRBJ1-1 . TRBV9 TGTGCCAGCACGCCCTGGGGGGCCGGTACTGAAGCTTTCTTT CASTPWGAGTEAFF
. TRBJ1-4 TRBD1 TRBV2 TGTGCCAGCAGTGCCGGGACAGACCCAAATAATGAAAAACTGTTTTTT CASSAGTDPNNEKLFF
. TRBJ2-7 . TRBV20-1 TGCAGTGTCCGCCGAGGACAGTACTCCTACGAGCAGTACTTC CSVRRGQYSYEQYF
. TRBJ2-3 . TRBV7-9 TGTGCCAGCAGCTTAGGTTTGGGTCTCAATACGCAGTATTTT CASSLGLGLNTQYF
. TRBJ1-5 TRBD1 TRBV7-2 TGTGCCAGCAGCTCAGCCGGGACAGGGGTAGGTCAGCCCCAGCATTTT CASSSAGTGVGQPQHF
. TRBJ1-2 . TRBV10-3 TGTGCCATCAGTGGGTCGACGCTTAACTATGGCTACACCTTC CAISGSTLNYGYTF
. TRBJ2-3 TRBD2 TRBV2 TGTGCCAGCGGGGGGACTAGCGGGGACACAGATACGCAGTATTTT CASGGTSGDTDTQYF
few TRBJ1-2 . TRBV5-5 TGTGCCAGCAGCCGCGGAGACAGTAGAAGAGGCTACACCTTC CASSRGDSRRGYTF
few TRBJ2-3 . TRBV13 TGTGCCAGCAGCGAGGAAAGCACAGATACGCAGTATTTT CASSEESTDTQYF
few TRBJ2-1 TRBD1 TRBV4-2 TGTGCCAGCAGCCAAGATGTGGGACAGGGGGAGTTCCGGCCCTACAATGAGCAGTTCTTC CASSQDVGQGEFRPYNEQFF
few TRBJ1-1 . TRBV7-2 TGTGCCAGCAGGGGGTCGGGACAAAACACTGAAGCTTTCTTT CASRGSGQNTEAFF
. TRBJ1-1 . TRBV20-1 TGCAGTGCTAGAGATACCCGGGACACGTCCCTGAACACTGAAGCTTTCTTT CSARDTRDTSLNTEAFF
. TRBJ1-2 . TRBV7-8 TGTGCCAGCAGCCCCACTGGCGGGAAAGGCTATGGCTACACCTTC CASSPTGGKGYGYTF
. TRBJ2-3 . TRBV7-2 TGTGCCAGCAGCCCAGGGATAGTGACAGATACGCAGTATTTT CASSPGIVTDTQYF
. TRBJ2-7 TRBD1 TRBV27 TGTGCCAGCTACGGACAGGGCGTGGATGAGCAGTACTTC CASYGQGVDEQYF
. TRBJ2-7 . TRBV5-4 TGTGCCAGCAGCTTGGCTGGGGTTTGGGAGCAGTACTTC CASSLAGVWEQYF
. TRBJ2-2 . TRBV29-1 TGCAGCGTTGAATGGGGATCCACCGGGGAGCTGTTTTTT CSVEWGSTGELFF
. TRBJ2-1 . TRBV11-3 TGTGCCAGCAGCTTGTCCGGCAGTCTCCAAGAGACCCAGTTCTTC CASSLSGSLQETQFF
few TRBJ2-7 . TRBV7-2 TGTGCCAGCAGCTTGACAGACCCCTACGAGCAGTACTTC CASSLTDPYEQYF
. TRBJ2-3 . TRBV2 TGTGCCAGCAGGGCCACTAGCCGCGGTAACACAGATACGCAGTATTTT CASRATSRGNTDTQYF
. TRBJ2-2 . TRBV4-3 TGCGCCAGCAGCCAAGGCCGTGCGGTGTCAGAGGGAGAGACCGGGGAGCTGTTTTTT CASSQGRAVSEGETGELFF
. TRBJ1-5 . TRBV5-1 TGCGCCAGCGCGTCGGACCTCAATCAGCCCCAGCATTTT CASASDLNQPQHF
. TRBJ2-1 TRBD2 TRBV4-3 TGCGCCAGCAGCCAAGGTCCAGCGGGGGGCTACAATGAGCAGTTCTTC CASSQGPAGGYNEQFF
. TRBJ1-6 TRBD1 TRBV10-3 TGTGCCATCAGTGGTGTCGGACAGGGGGATTCACCCCTCCACTTT CAISGVGQGDSPLHF
once TRBJ2-1 TRBD2 TRBV7-9 TGTGCCAGCAGCTTCCATAGCGGGGCATCCTACAATGAGCAGTTCTTC CASSFHSGASYNEQFF
few TRBJ2-4 . TRBV5-1 TGCGCCAGCAGCTTGGGGGGCAGCCATCAAAACATTCAGTACTTC CASSLGGSHQNIQYF
few TRBJ2-1 . TRBV5-1 TGCGCCAGCAGCAAAGAGCGGTACAACGAGCAGTTCTTC CASSKERYNEQFF
few TRBJ2-1 . TRBV12-3/TRBV12-4 TGTGCCAGCACCTCAGGGATGCCCTACAATGAGCAGTTCTTC CASTSGMPYNEQFF
. TRBJ2-1 TRBD2 TRBV5-1 TGCGCCAGCGATTGGCTAGCGGGCGGGAATGAGCAGTTCTTC CASDWLAGGNEQFF
. TRBJ1-5 . TRBV21-1 TGTGCCACCTCAAGGGGGGGCAATCAGCCCCAGCATTTT CATSRGGNQPQHF